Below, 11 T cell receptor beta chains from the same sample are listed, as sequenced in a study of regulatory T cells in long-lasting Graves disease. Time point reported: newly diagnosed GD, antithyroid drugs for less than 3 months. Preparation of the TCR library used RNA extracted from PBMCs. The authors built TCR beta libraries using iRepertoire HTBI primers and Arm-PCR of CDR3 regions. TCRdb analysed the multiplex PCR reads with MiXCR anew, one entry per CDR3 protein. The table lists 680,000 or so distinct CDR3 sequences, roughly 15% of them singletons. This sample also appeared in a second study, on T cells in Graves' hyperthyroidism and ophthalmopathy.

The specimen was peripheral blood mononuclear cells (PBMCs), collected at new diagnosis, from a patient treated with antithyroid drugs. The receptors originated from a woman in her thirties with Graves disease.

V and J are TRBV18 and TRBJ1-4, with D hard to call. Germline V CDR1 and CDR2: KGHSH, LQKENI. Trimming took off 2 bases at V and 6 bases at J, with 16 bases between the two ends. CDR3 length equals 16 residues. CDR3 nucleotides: TGTGCCAGCTCACCAGGGGAAGCGGGCCTTGATGAAAAACTGTTTTTT. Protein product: CASSPGEAGLDEKLFF.

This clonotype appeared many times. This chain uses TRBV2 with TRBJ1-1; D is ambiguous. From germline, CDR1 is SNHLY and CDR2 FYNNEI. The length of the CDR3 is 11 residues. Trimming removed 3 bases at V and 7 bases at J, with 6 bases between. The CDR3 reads CASSEPDEAFF. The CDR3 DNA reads TGTGCCAGCAGTGAGCCAGATGAAGCTTTCTTT.

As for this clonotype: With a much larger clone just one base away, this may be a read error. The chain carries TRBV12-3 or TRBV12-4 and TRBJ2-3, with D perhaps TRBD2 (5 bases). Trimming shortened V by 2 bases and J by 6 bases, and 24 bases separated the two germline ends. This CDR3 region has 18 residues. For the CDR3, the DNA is TGTGCCAGCAGTTTATCTGGTCCGTGGGAGAAGGACGGGGATACGCAGTATTTT. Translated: CASSLSGPWEKDGDTQYF.

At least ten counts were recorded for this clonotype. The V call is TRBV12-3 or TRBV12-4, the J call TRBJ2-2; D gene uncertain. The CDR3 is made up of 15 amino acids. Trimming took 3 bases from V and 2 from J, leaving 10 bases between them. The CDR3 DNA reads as TGTGCCAGCAGTTTCGGACGGATTAACACCGGGGAGCTGTTTTTT. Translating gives CASSFGRINTGELFF.

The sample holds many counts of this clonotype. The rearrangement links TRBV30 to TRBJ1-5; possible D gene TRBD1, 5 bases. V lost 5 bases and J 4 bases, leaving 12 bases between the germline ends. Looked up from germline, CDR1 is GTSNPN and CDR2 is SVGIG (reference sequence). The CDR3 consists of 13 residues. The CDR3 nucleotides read TGTGCCTGGCAAGGGACGGTAAATCAGCCCCAGCATTTT. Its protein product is CAWQGTVNQPQHF. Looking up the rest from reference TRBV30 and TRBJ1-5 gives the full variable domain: SQTIHQWPATLVQPVGSPLSLECTVEGTSNPNLYWYRQAAGRGLQLLFYSVGIGQISSEVPQNLSASRPQDRQFILSSKKLLLSDSGFYLCAWQGTVNQPQHFGDGTRLSIL.

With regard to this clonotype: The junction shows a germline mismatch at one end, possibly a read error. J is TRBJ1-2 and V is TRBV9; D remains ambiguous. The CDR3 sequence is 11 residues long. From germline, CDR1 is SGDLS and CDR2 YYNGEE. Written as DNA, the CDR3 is TGTGCCAGCGTATGGAACTATGACTACACCTTC. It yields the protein CASVWNYDYTF.

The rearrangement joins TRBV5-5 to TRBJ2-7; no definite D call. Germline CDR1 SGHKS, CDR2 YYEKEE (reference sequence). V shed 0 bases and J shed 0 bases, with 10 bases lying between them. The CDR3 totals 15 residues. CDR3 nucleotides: TGTGCCAGCAGCTTGGGCTCAGTACCCTCCTACGAGCAGTACTTC. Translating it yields CASSLGSVPSYEQYF.

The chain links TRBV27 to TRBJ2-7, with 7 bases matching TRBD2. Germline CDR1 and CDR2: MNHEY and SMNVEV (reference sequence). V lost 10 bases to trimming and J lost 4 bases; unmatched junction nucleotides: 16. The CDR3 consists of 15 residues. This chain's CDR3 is CATRGAGTLGYEQYF. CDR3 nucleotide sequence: TGTGCCACCCGGGGAGCGGGGACCCTTGGTTACGAGCAGTACTTC.

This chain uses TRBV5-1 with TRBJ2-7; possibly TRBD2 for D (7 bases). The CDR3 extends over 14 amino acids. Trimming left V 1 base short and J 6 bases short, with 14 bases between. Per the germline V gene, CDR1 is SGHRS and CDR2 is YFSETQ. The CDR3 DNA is TGCGCCAGCAGCTTGCTTGCAGGGGAGGGCGAGCAGTACTTC. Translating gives CASSLLAGEGEQYF.

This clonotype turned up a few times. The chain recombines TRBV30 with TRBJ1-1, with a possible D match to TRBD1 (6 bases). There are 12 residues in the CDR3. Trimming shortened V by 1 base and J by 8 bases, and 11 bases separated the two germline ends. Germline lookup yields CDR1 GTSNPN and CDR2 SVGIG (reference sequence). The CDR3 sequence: CAWSAQGKEAFF. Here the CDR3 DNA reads TGTGCCTGGAGTGCCCAGGGGAAGGAAGCTTTCTTT. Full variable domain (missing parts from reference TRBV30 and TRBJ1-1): SQTIHQWPATLVQPVGSPLSLECTVEGTSNPNLYWYRQAAGRGLQLLFYSVGIGQISSEVPQNLSASRPQDRQFILSSKKLLLSDSGFYLCAWSAQGKEAFFGQGTRLTVV.

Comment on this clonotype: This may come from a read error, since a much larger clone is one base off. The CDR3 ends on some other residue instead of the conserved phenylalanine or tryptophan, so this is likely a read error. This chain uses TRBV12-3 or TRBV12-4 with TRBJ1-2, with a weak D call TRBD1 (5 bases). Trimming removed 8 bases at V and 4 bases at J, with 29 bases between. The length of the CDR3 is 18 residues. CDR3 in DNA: TGTGCCAGCTCGCGGGCCGTAACCGGGGCGACCTACCCCTATGGCTACACCTCC. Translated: CASSRAVTGATYPYGYTS.